Sequencing of this TCR beta chain was carried out in a study of T cell responses to AZD1222 COVID-19 vaccine. The study, taken as a whole, reports: There were repertoire samples only from the period after the peak T cell response.

This clone was found once. Its antigen is undetermined. Data came from immunoSEQ multiplex PCR; TCRdb stores just in-frame clones and leaves some out. The repertoire consists of around 100,000 clones, with under 95% occurring once and the leading ten covering approximately 1.2%. The sample was peripheral blood, taken on day 0 of AZD1222 vaccination. This clonotype originated in an adult in good health.

This chain's CDR3 is CASSYSAGGSSYEQYF. DNA for the CDR3: TGTGCCAGCAGTTACTCTGCGGGGGGTAGCTCCTACGAGCAGTACTTC. The chain links TRBV6-5 to TRBJ2-7, with 8 positions matching TRBD2. This CDR3 comprises 16 residues. The V gene's germline CDR1 is MNHEY and CDR2 SVGAGI. V lost 0 bases to trimming and J lost 0 bases; unmatched junction nucleotides: 4.